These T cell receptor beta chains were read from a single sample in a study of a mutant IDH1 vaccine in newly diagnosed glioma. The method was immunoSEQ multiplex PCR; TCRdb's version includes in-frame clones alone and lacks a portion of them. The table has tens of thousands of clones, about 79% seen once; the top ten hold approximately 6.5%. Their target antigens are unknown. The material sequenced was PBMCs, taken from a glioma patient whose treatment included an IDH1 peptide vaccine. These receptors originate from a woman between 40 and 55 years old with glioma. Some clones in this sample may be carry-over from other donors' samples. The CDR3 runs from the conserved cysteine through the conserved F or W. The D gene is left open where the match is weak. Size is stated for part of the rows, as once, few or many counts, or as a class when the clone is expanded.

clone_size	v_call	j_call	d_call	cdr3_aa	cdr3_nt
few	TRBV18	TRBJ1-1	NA	CASSPSPQINTEAFF	TGTGCCAGCTCACCCAGTCCCCAGATCAACACTGAAGCTTTCTTT
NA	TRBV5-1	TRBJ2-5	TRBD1	CASSWRGQGAGETQYF	TGCGCCAGCAGCTGGAGGGGACAGGGCGCGGGAGAGACCCAGTACTTC
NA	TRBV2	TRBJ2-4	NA	CASSGGTGKNIQYF	TGTGCCAGCAGCGGGGGGACAGGCAAAAACATTCAGTACTTC
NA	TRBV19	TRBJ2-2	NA	CAVTGFANTGELFF	TGTGCCGTCACTGGGTTCGCGAACACCGGGGAGCTGTTTTTT
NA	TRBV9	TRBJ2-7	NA	CASSVGVRDYEQYF	TGTGCCAGCAGCGTAGGAGTCAGAGACTACGAGCAGTACTTC
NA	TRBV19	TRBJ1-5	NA	CASSDPRGVRQPQHF	TGTGCCAGTAGTGACCCCAGGGGTGTGAGGCAGCCCCAGCATTTT
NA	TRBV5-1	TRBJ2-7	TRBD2	CASSLVGGRGQYDEQYF	TGCGCCAGCAGCTTGGTCGGCGGGAGGGGGCAATATGACGAGCAGTACTTC
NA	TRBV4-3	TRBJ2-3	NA	CASSQDRDYEWGPTTDTQYF	TGCGCCAGCAGCCAAGACCGGGACTATGAATGGGGGCCTACCACAGATACGCAGTATTTT
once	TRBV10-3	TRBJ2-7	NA	CAISESGQGSYEQYF	TGTGCCATCAGTGAGTCGGGTCAGGGCTCCTACGAGCAGTACTTC
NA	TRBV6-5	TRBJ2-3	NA	CASSRGGRHLDTQYF	TGTGCCAGCAGTAGGGGGGGACGGCATTTGGATACGCAGTATTTT
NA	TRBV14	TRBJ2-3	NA	CASSQGITTGGFCF	TGTGCCAGCAGCCAGGGGATCACGACGGGCGGCTTCTGTTTT
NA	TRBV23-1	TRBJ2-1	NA	CASSQSGGNEQFF	TGCGCCAGCAGTCAATCAGGGGGCAATGAGCAGTTCTTC
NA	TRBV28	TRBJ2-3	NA	CASRKEWDTQYF	TGTGCCAGCAGGAAAGAGTGGGATACGCAGTATTTT
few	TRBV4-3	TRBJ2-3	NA	CASSQGPNTDTQYF	TGCGCCAGCAGCCAAGGACCCAACACAGATACGCAGTATTTT
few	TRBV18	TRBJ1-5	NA	CASSPTRANQPQHF	TGTGCCAGCTCACCTACCAGGGCAAATCAGCCCCAGCATTTT
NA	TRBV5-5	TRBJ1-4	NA	CASSQSLVGEKLFF	TGTGCCAGCAGCCAGAGTCTTGTGGGCGAAAAACTGTTTTTT
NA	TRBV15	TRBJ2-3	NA	CATSRDRASTDTQYF	TGTGCCACCAGCAGAGATAGAGCTAGCACAGATACGCAGTATTTT
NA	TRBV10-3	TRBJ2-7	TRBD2	CAISDPASGKAWEQYF	TGTGCCATCAGTGATCCCGCTAGCGGGAAAGCTTGGGAGCAGTACTTC
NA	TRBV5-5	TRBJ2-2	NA	CASSALKNTGELFF	TGTGCCAGCAGCGCCCTCAAAAACACCGGGGAGCTGTTTTTT
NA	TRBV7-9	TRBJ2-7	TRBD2	CASSSLAVPYEQYF	TGTGCCAGCAGCTCACTAGCGGTCCCTTACGAGCAGTACTTC
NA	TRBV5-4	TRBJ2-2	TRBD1	CASSFQGAGELFF	TGTGCCAGCAGCTTCCAGGGGGCCGGGGAGCTGTTTTTT
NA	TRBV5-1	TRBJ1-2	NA	CASSPPGGGRGYTF	TGCGCCAGCAGCCCGCCGGGGGGGGGCCGTGGCTACACCTTC
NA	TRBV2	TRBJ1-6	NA	CASIEWANSPLHF	TGTGCCAGCATAGAGTGGGCTAATTCACCCCTCCACTTT
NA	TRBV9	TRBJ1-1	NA	CASSVDPGRNTEAFF	TGTGCCAGCAGCGTAGACCCAGGTAGAAACACTGAAGCTTTCTTT
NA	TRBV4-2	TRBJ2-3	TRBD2	CASSQQGLAGATDTQYF	TGTGCCAGCAGCCAACAGGGACTAGCGGGGGCCACAGATACGCAGTATTTT
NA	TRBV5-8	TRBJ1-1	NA	CASSLEGLFAGYMNTEAFF	TGTGCCAGCAGCTTGGAAGGTTTATTTGCGGGGTACATGAACACTGAAGCTTTCTTT
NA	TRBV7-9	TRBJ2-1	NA	CASSSERYYNEQFF	TGTGCCAGCAGCTCCGAGCGGTACTACAATGAGCAGTTCTTC
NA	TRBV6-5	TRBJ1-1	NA	CASSIRGPAEAFF	TGTGCCAGCAGTATCCGGGGCCCCGCTGAAGCTTTCTTT
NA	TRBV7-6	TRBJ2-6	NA	CASSPRFRGEANVLTF	TGTGCCAGCAGCCCCCGGTTTAGGGGCGAGGCCAACGTCCTGACTTTC
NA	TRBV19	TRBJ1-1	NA	CASGRGVVAEAFF	TGTGCCAGTGGCCGGGGGGTAGTGGCTGAAGCTTTCTTT
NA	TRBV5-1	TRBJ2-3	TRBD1	CASSRPGQATDTQYF	TGCGCCAGCAGTCGACCGGGACAGGCCACAGATACGCAGTATTTT
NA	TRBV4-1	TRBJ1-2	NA	CASSQDVWGAVKNYGYTF	TGCGCCAGCAGCCAAGATGTGTGGGGGGCAGTGAAGAACTATGGCTACACCTTC
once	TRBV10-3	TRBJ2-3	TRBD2	CAIGVQAGATDTQYF	TGTGCCATCGGAGTTCAAGCGGGAGCCACAGATACGCAGTATTTT
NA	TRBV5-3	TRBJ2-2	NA	CARSFPHEIGSGELFF	TGTGCCAGAAGCTTCCCACATGAAATCGGTTCCGGGGAGCTGTTTTTT
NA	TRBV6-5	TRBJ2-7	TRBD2	CASSYRGGSDEQYF	TGTGCCAGCAGTTACAGGGGAGGGAGCGACGAGCAGTACTTC
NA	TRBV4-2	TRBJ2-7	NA	CASSQEGSQGGAYEQYF	TGTGCCAGCAGCCAAGAGGGGAGTCAGGGTGGGGCCTACGAGCAGTACTTC
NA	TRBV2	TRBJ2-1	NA	CASTREAGQWDEQFF	TGTGCCAGCACCCGGGAGGCGGGACAGTGGGATGAGCAGTTCTTC
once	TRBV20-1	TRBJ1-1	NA	CSAGHRTEAFF	TGCAGTGCGGGACATCGCACTGAAGCTTTCTTT
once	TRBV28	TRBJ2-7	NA	CASSSVDTDYEQYF	TGTGCCAGCAGTTCGGTAGACACCGACTACGAGCAGTACTTC
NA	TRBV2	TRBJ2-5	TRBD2	CASASGLAGIQETQYF	TGTGCCAGCGCCTCCGGACTAGCGGGGATACAAGAGACCCAGTACTTC
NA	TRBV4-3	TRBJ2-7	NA	CASSQDLVQTSYEQYF	TGCGCCAGCAGCCAAGATCTGGTCCAGACCTCCTACGAGCAGTACTTC